This T cell receptor (beta chain) was observed in a study of T cell responses to AZD1222 COVID-19 vaccine. General study points: Donors were chiefly white British, with a greater number of females, and clonal diversity was perhaps underestimated.

The germline CDR1 and CDR2 sequences are SQVTM and ANQGSEA. The CDR3 is 12 residues long. Here immunoSEQ multiplex PCR was the method, and the copy in TCRdb shows in-frame clones only, minus some. The sample lists 90,000 to 95,000 clones, roughly nine tenths occurring once. Concerning this clone itself: The target antigen is unknown. A junction end diverges from the germline sequence, so it may reflect a read error.

The chain employs TRBV29-1 and TRBJ2-1; tentative D call: TRBD1 (5 bases). The sequencing used peripheral blood, collected on day 0 of AZD1222 vaccination. The TCR sequence derives from an adult in good health. The DNA of the CDR3 is TGCAGCGTTGAAAATTATGCAGGGAACCGCGTCTTC. Residues: CSVENYAGNRVF.